Below are 29 T cell receptor beta chains sequenced from a single sample in a study of cytomegalovirus exposure and HLA in healthy donors. This PCR relied on a set of 60 Vbeta primers and 13 Jbeta primers. TCRdb keeps only in-frame clones here, not all; method: immunoSEQ multiplex PCR. The table records over 200,000 clones, 85% of them present only once. The specimen was PBMCs. These receptors originate from a human donor in good health.

This clone was picked up one time. The chain has TRBV10-2 and TRBJ2-7; 12 bases are a match to TRBD1. This CDR3 has 17 residues. V was pared by 8 bases and J by 0 bases, with 11 bases of the junction left unmatched. Per germline, CDR1 WSHSY and CDR2 SAAADI. CDR3 in DNA: TGCGCCAGCTGGGGACAGGGGGCCGGGCGGAGCTCCTACGAGCAGTACTTC. Amino acids: CASWGQGAGRSSYEQYF.

The chain combines TRBV7-2 with TRBJ1-2, with D possibly TRBD1 on 6 matching bases. This CDR3 comprises 12 residues. V was clipped by 4 bases and J by 12 bases, with 15 bases between them. Germline V lookup: CDR1 SGHTA, CDR2 FQGNSA. The CDR3 loop reads CASSSPQGKNTF. The CDR3 DNA sequence: TGTGCCAGCAGCTCACCACAGGGTAAAAACACCTTC.

In DNA form, the CDR3 reads TGTGCCAGTAGTCCCGGACAGGCGTTAAATGAAAAACTGTTTTTT. This codes for CASSPGQALNEKLFF. The J gene is TRBJ1-4, the V gene TRBV19, with 7 positions matching TRBD1. Trimming cost V 5 bases and J 5 bases; bases outside gene matches: 8. Germline V gives CDR1 LNHDA, CDR2 SQIVND (reference sequence). The CDR3 is made up of 15 amino acids.

The chain employs TRBV2 and TRBJ2-5, with a possible D match to TRBD2 (6 bases). The germline gives CDR1 SNHLY, CDR2 FYNNEI. The CDR3 sequence is 11 residues long. Trimming left V 3 bases short and J 7 bases short, with 6 bases between. The CDR3 region is CASSDGGTQYF. The CDR3 region has the DNA TGTGCCAGCAGTGACGGGGGGACCCAGTACTTC.

The chain links TRBV9 to TRBJ2-5, with D possibly matching TRBD1 (5 bases). The CDR3 contains 16 residues. Germline lookup yields CDR1 SGDLS and CDR2 YYNGEE. V lost 4 bases to trimming and J lost 2 bases, with 18 bases between them. The DNA for the CDR3 is TGTGCCAGCAGCCTGCGTGGCAGGGTTGTACAAGAGACCCAGTACTTC. Its translation: CASSLRGRVVQETQYF.

CDR3 in DNA: TGTGCCAGCAGCTTAGAGGACAGCTACGAGCAGTACTTC. Translated: CASSLEDSYEQYF. The V gene is TRBV7-9, the J gene TRBJ2-7; possible D gene TRBD1, 6 bases. Per the germline V gene, CDR1 is SEHNR and CDR2 is FQNEAQ (reference sequence). V lost 1 base, J lost 3 bases, and 7 bases lay in between. The CDR3 sequence is 13 residues long.

This chain connects TRBV7-2 to TRBJ1-5; no clear D. Germline V CDR1 and CDR2: SGHTA, FQGNSA. Trimming stripped 3 bases from V and 11 bases from J, with 17 bases between. This CDR3 is 14 amino acids long. The CDR3 reads CASSFSFKYQAQHF. The CDR3 DNA reads TGTGCCAGCAGCTTCAGCTTTAAGTACCAGGCCCAGCATTTT.

The genes are TRBV7-8 and TRBJ2-2; possible D gene TRBD2, 6 bases. Germline V gives CDR1 SGHVS, CDR2 FQNEAQ. The CDR3 runs to 15 residues. V was shortened by 2 bases and J by 3 bases, with 10 bases between the two germline ends. The CDR3 region is CASSLRERDTGELFF. CDR3 sequence (DNA): TGTGCCAGCAGCTTACGGGAGCGGGACACCGGGGAGCTGTTTTTT.

The chain employs TRBV30 and TRBJ1-3, with D hard to call. The CDR3 runs to 13 residues. Germline CDR1 and CDR2: GTSNPN and SVGIG (reference sequence). V lost 0 bases to trimming and J lost 2 bases, with 5 bases between them. CDR3 coding DNA: TGTGCCTGGAGTGTCCAGGCTGGAAACACCATATATTTT. Its translation is CAWSVQAGNTIYF.

The V gene is TRBV11-2, the J gene TRBJ2-7, with D possibly matching TRBD1 (5 bases). The germline V gene encodes CDR1 SGHAT and CDR2 FQNNGV. Trimming stripped 7 bases from V and 2 bases from J, with 12 bases between. This CDR3 contains 13 residues. CDR3 region: CASNYDSTYEQYF. The CDR3 bases are TGTGCCAGCAACTATGACAGTACCTACGAGCAGTACTTC.

This chain joins TRBV25-1 and TRBJ2-3, with TRBD1 identical over 11 bases. CDR1 is MGHDK, CDR2 SYGVNS, per germline. CDR3 length: 18 residues. The J segment lost 4 bases and the V segment lost 3 bases, leaving 12 bases of the junction unmatched. CDR3 nucleotides: TGTGCCAGCAGTGACCATATTGGACAGGGGGCGTCCGCAGATACGCAGTATTTT. This translates into CASSDHIGQGASADTQYF.

There are many counts of this clone. The chain links TRBV19 to TRBJ2-6; weak D call: TRBD2 (6 bases). This CDR3 has 17 residues. CDR1 LNHDA and CDR2 SQIVND come from the germline V gene (reference sequence). The V end was cut by 5 bases, the J end by 0 bases, with 14 bases between. This chain's CDR3 is CASSPRERVSGANVLTF. The CDR3 nucleotides read TGTGCCAGTAGTCCCCGGGAGAGGGTCTCTGGGGCCAACGTCCTGACTTTC.

The chain employs TRBV5-4 and TRBJ2-7; the D gene is possibly TRBD1 (5 bases). The CDR3 spans 14 residues. Germline V gene lookup returns CDR1 SGHNT and CDR2 YYREEE (reference sequence). V gave up 3 bases and J gave up 3 bases, with 13 bases separating them. The CDR3 nucleotides are TGTGCCAGCAGCTCGAAGGGGTTTCTCTACGAGCAGTACTTC. Translated, it gives CASSSKGFLYEQYF.

CDR3 nucleotides: TGTGCCAGCAGTCCCCGGTTTACCGGGGAGCTGTTTTTT. Protein sequence: CASSPRFTGELFF. This chain uses TRBV27 with TRBJ2-2; D gene ambiguous. Trimming cost V 5 bases and J 5 bases, with 9 bases left between them. Per germline, CDR1 MNHEY and CDR2 SMNVEV (reference sequence). This CDR3 region has 13 residues.

The J gene is TRBJ1-1, the V gene TRBV7-6; D possibly corresponds to TRBD1 (5 bases). This CDR3 contains 15 residues. Germline CDR1 and CDR2: SGHVS and FNYEAQ. V was shortened by 2 bases and J by 3 bases, with 13 bases between the two germline ends. CDR3 residues: CASSLRQGRDTEAFF. The CDR3 nucleotides are TGTGCCAGCAGCTTAAGGCAGGGTAGGGACACTGAAGCTTTCTTT.

This sequence joins TRBV5-8 and TRBJ2-7, with 10 bases lining up with TRBD2. Germline CDR1 SGHTS, CDR2 YDEGEE. This CDR3 has 15 residues. V was clipped by 4 bases and J by 3 bases; unmatched bases: 7. The CDR3 sequence is CASSNRPSGSYEQYF. Here the CDR3 DNA reads TGTGCCAGCAGCAACCGGCCTAGCGGGAGCTACGAGCAGTACTTC.

A word on this clone: At one end, the junction sequence differs from germline, possibly due to a read error. The V and J genes are TRBV7-9 and TRBJ2-2, with TRBD1 matching over 9 bases. Germline values: CDR1 SEHNR, CDR2 FQNEAQ (reference sequence). This CDR3 region has 15 residues. CDR3 protein: CASNNQDRGTEELFF. For the CDR3, the DNA is TGTGCCAGCAACAATCAGGACAGGGGCACCGAGGAGCTGTTTTTT.

CDR3 DNA sequence: TGCGCCAGCAGCTTGGGAGTAGCGGAAAAATCCTACGAGCAGTACTTC. Encoded protein: CASSLGVAEKSYEQYF. The chain carries TRBV5-1 and TRBJ2-7; TRBD2 is a possible D gene (6 bases). The CDR3 runs 16 residues. Trimming removed 0 bases from V and 1 base from J, with 14 bases in between. CDR1 is SGHRS and CDR2 is YFSETQ in the germline V gene.

The chain employs TRBV18 and TRBJ1-5; D possibly corresponds to TRBD1 (5 bases). This CDR3 contains 16 residues. Germline V gene sequence: CDR1 KGHSH, CDR2 LQKENI. Trimming took off 3 bases at V and 1 base at J, with 13 bases between the two ends. In nucleotides, the CDR3 is TGTGCCAGCTCACCCACCGACAGTGCAAGCAATCAGCCCCAGCATTTT. Translating gives CASSPTDSASNQPQHF.

This clone was seen only a few times. The gene calls are TRBV19 and TRBJ1-5; 9 positions agree with TRBD1. Looked up from germline, CDR1 is LNHDA and CDR2 is SQIVND (reference sequence). The CDR3 sequence is 15 residues long. J lost 6 bases, V lost 3 bases, and 6 bases had no gene match. Here the CDR3 reads CASSMTTGGSQPQHF. The CDR3 DNA reads as TGTGCCAGTAGTATGACGACAGGGGGGAGTCAGCCCCAGCATTTT. Combining the CDR3 with reference TRBV19 and TRBJ1-5 gives the whole variable domain DGGITQSPKYLFRKEGQNVTLSCEQNLNHDAMYWYRQDPGQGLRLIYYSQIVNDFQKGDIAEGYSVSREKKESFPLTVTSAQKNPTAFYLCASSMTTGGSQPQHFGDGTRLSIL.

This clone appeared a few times. The CDR3 is CACREITEFF. CDR3 DNA: TGTGCCTGTAGGGAGATTACGGAGTTCTTC. The chain links TRBV30 to TRBJ2-1, with D possibly being TRBD2 (5 bases). The CDR3 sequence is 10 residues long. The V and J ends lost 6 bases and 14 bases respectively, with 14 bases between them. Germline V gene data show CDR1 as GTSNPN and CDR2 as SVGIG (reference sequence).

The V gene is TRBV6-1, the J gene TRBJ2-1; 7 bases agree with TRBD2. V shed 2 bases, J shed 4 bases, and the junction held 5 bases outside the gene matches. From germline, CDR1 is MNHNS and CDR2 SASEGT. This CDR3 is 15 amino acids long. The CDR3: CASSEMSGTYNEQFF. The CDR3 DNA is TGTGCCAGCAGTGAAATGAGCGGGACTTACAATGAGCAGTTCTTC.

The rearrangement links TRBV30 to TRBJ1-2; D is perhaps TRBD1 (6 bases). This CDR3 contains 12 residues. Trimming took off 8 bases at V and 6 bases at J, with 16 bases between the two ends. Germline V gene lookup returns CDR1 GTSNPN and CDR2 SVGIG (reference sequence). The CDR3: CAAGQPRNGYTF. The DNA of the CDR3 is TGTGCCGCTGGACAGCCCCGAAATGGCTACACCTTC.

V gene TRBV7-2 combines with J gene TRBJ1-4; 7 bases are shared with TRBD1. The CDR3 runs to 16 residues. In germline, CDR1 is SGHTA, CDR2 FQGNSA. The trim removed 4 bases at V and 10 bases at J, leaving 15 bases unmatched. The CDR3 DNA follows: TGTGCCAGCAGCTCAGGGACAGACCCTCTGGGAGCAAAACTGTTTTTT. This gives the protein CASSSGTDPLGAKLFF. The full variable domain, with the rest looked up from reference TRBV7-2 and TRBJ1-4, is GAGVSQSPSNKVTEKGKDVELRCDPISGHTALYWYRQSLGQGLEFLIYFQGNSAPDKSGLPSDRFSAERTGGSVSTLTIQRTQQEDSAVYLCASSSGTDPLGAKLFFGSGTQLSVL.

Written as DNA, the CDR3 is TGTGCCAGCATGACTCTACCGAACCTTAACACTGAAGCTTTCTTT. It encodes CASMTLPNLNTEAFF. V gene TRBV5-4 combines with J gene TRBJ1-1; D uncertain. Trimming shortened V by 6 bases and J by 2 bases, and 17 bases separated the two germline ends. Per the germline V gene, CDR1 is SGHNT and CDR2 is YYREEE (reference sequence). This CDR3 contains 15 residues.

The genes are TRBV2 and TRBJ2-4; tentative D call: TRBD2 (5 bases). The CDR3 sequence is 16 residues long. V was cut by 6 bases and J by 1 base, with 16 bases left in between. CDR1 is SNHLY, CDR2 FYNNEI, per germline. CDR3 sequence (DNA): TGTGCCAGCAGGGTGGACTGGCAGCTGGCCAAAAACATTCAGTACTTC. Protein product: CASRVDWQLAKNIQYF.

V gene TRBV27 combines with J gene TRBJ1-5; D gene uncertain. The CDR3 has 15 amino acids. V was shortened by 3 bases and J by 0 bases, with 9 bases between the two germline ends. The V gene's germline CDR1 is MNHEY and CDR2 SMNVEV (reference sequence). In nucleotides, the CDR3 is TGTGCCAGCAGTTTGGCAGGATATAGCAATCAGCCCCAGCATTTT. It codes for CASSLAGYSNQPQHF.

This chain links TRBV11-2 with TRBJ2-7, with D maybe TRBD1 (6 bases). CDR1 and CDR2 (germline): SGHAT, FQNNGV. This CDR3 is built from 15 residues. V lost 5 bases to trimming and J lost 3 bases, with 17 bases between them. The CDR3 DNA is TGTGCCAGCAGCCCCCTCAGGGACAACTACTACGAGCAGTACTTC. Amino acids: CASSPLRDNYYEQYF.

The chain recombines TRBV6-5 with TRBJ2-7; 7 bases match TRBD2. V trimming: 8 bases; J trimming: 6 bases; junction bases outside the gene matches: 13. The V gene's germline CDR1 is MNHEY and CDR2 SVGAGI. The length of the CDR3 is 14 residues. As DNA, the CDR3 is TGTGCCAGCCGCCTTGTAAGGGAGGGAGGCGAGCAGTACTTC. Its translation: CASRLVREGGEQYF.